This is a list of T cell receptor beta chains from one sample in a study of cytomegalovirus exposure and HLA in healthy donors. The method was immunoSEQ multiplex PCR; TCRdb's version includes in-frame clones alone and lacks a portion of them. The profile covers over 150,000 clones, with 82% appearing a single time and around 1.5% taken by the ten largest. Material for sequencing was PBMCs. These receptors came from a girl aged 5-17 years in good health and CMV-seropositive. The CDR3 runs from the conserved cysteine through the conserved F or W. D genes are given only for firm matches. Clone size is not always given. Where it is, it says once, few, many or a class for expanded clones.

.,once,TRBV4-1,TRBJ2-3,TGCGCCAGCAGCCTTGTCGAGGTGGGTGGGACTAGCACAGATACGCAGTATTTT,CASSLVEVGGTSTDTQYF
TRBD1,.,TRBV5-1,TRBJ2-6,TGCGCCAGCAGACACACCGGGACAGGGGTAACGATTTCTGGGGCCAACGTCCTGACTTTC,CASRHTGTGVTISGANVLTF
TRBD1,.,TRBV27,TRBJ2-3,TGTGCCAGCAGTCCCCTGTCGTGGACAGGCCGGCCAGATACGCAGTATTTT,CASSPLSWTGRPDTQYF
TRBD1,once,TRBV4-3,TRBJ2-7,TGCGCCAGCAGCGAGGACAGGGGAACTTCCTACGAGCAGTACTTC,CASSEDRGTSYEQYF
TRBD1,.,TRBV9,TRBJ1-1,TGTGCCAGCAGCGCACACAGGGGGCGGAACACTGAAGCTTTCTTT,CASSAHRGRNTEAFF
TRBD1,.,TRBV28,TRBJ1-6,TGTGCCAGCAGCCCGACAGGGACGAATTCACCCCTCCACTTT,CASSPTGTNSPLHF
.,.,TRBV28,TRBJ2-7,TGTGCCAGCAGTCCACCAAGGGGGTATGATTACGAGCAGTACTTC,CASSPPRGYDYEQYF
.,.,TRBV21-1,TRBJ1-2,TGTGCCAGCAGCAAAGCGGGACAGGATTATGGCTACACCTTC,CASSKAGQDYGYTF
.,.,TRBV29-1,TRBJ1-1,TGCAGCGGGTGGGGCAACCTCATGAACACTGAAGCTTTCTTT,CSGWGNLMNTEAFF
.,.,TRBV11-2,TRBJ2-7,TGTGCCAGCAGCCCGGCAAATCGGGGCAGGGGTCAGGCCTACGAGCAGTACTTC,CASSPANRGRGQAYEQYF
.,.,TRBV30,TRBJ1-4,TGTGCCTGGAGTCTAGGGGTTGATGAAAAACTGTTTTTT,CAWSLGVDEKLFF
.,.,TRBV29-1,TRBJ1-2,TGCAGCGTTGACGGCAGCGATAACTATGGCTACACCTTC,CSVDGSDNYGYTF
.,.,TRBV6-6,TRBJ2-6,TGTGCCAGCAGTCCGGGGGTTCAATCTGGGGCCAACGTCCTGACTTTC,CASSPGVQSGANVLTF
TRBD1,few,TRBV15,TRBJ2-5,TGTGCCACCAGCAGATTCCGGGACAGGCAAGAGACCCAGTACTTC,CATSRFRDRQETQYF
TRBD1,.,TRBV4-3,TRBJ2-1,TGCGCCAGCAGCCAAGCCTCTCCGAGGACAGGTATATACAATGAGCAGTTCTTC,CASSQASPRTGIYNEQFF
.,.,TRBV7-9,TRBJ1-3,TGTGCCAGCAGCTTAGCAGAGGGTCGGAACACCATATATTTT,CASSLAEGRNTIYF
.,.,TRBV27,TRBJ2-1,TGTGCCAGCAGTCCGGGTCTAATCAATGAGCAGTTCTTC,CASSPGLINEQFF
TRBD1,.,TRBV4-3,TRBJ2-2,TGCGCCAGCAGCCACAAGACAGGGTCGACCGGGGAGCTGTTTTTT,CASSHKTGSTGELFF
.,.,TRBV21-1,TRBJ2-7,TGTGCCAGCAGCAAAGATGTAAAAGGTGCGGGGGCGGACTACGAGCAGTACTTC,CASSKDVKGAGADYEQYF
.,.,TRBV5-4,TRBJ2-5,TGTGCCAGCAGCTCCTCGGGGAACCCCCAAGAGACCCAGTACTTC,CASSSSGNPQETQYF
TRBD2,.,TRBV7-8,TRBJ2-1,TGTGCCAGCAGCCGGCGAGCGGGAGCGGGGAATGAGCAGTTCTTC,CASSRRAGAGNEQFF
TRBD2,.,TRBV27,TRBJ2-7,TGTGCCAGCAGTTTGGGACTAGCGGGAGCAAACGAGCAGTACTTC,CASSLGLAGANEQYF
.,.,TRBV18,TRBJ1-1,TGTGCCAGCTCACCACCAGGGGCTCTGAACACTGAAGCTTTCTTT,CASSPPGALNTEAFF
TRBD1,.,TRBV2,TRBJ2-7,TGTGCCAGCAGGGGAGTCCGGGACAGGGGTTACGAGCAGTACTTC,CASRGVRDRGYEQYF
TRBD2,.,TRBV7-9,TRBJ2-3,TGTGCCAGCAGCCCCCGAGTCTCTAGCGGGACCACAGATACGCAGTATTTT,CASSPRVSSGTTDTQYF
.,.,TRBV19,TRBJ2-7,TGTGCCAGTAGTAGCGGTAGCGAGCAGTACTTC,CASSSGSEQYF
.,few,TRBV5-1,TRBJ1-1,TGCGCCAGCACTCAGGGAATGAATCCTGAAGCTTTCTTT,CASTQGMNPEAFF
.,.,TRBV15,TRBJ1-1,TGTGCCACCAGCAGAGCCGGGAACACTGAAGCTTTCTTT,CATSRAGNTEAFF
.,.,TRBV18,TRBJ2-2,TGTGCCAGCTCACCACCATTAGGGGCGCCCCACCCTGGGGAGCTGTTTTTT,CASSPPLGAPHPGELFF
.,few,TRBV4-3,TRBJ2-7,TGCGCCAGCAGCCAAGAGAGGGGGGGGGTTTACGAGCAGTACTTC,CASSQERGGVYEQYF
TRBD2,few,TRBV2,TRBJ2-7,TGTGCCAGCAAGACGCGGACTAGCGGGAGCTCCTACGAGCAGTACTTC,CASKTRTSGSSYEQYF
TRBD1,once,TRBV29-1,TRBJ2-7,TGCAGCGTTGAGCAGGGGGACTACGAGCAGTACTTC,CSVEQGDYEQYF
TRBD1,once,TRBV5-5,TRBJ1-5,TGTGCCAGCAGTCTTACAGGACAGGGGGGTCAGCCCCAGCATTTT,CASSLTGQGGQPQHF
TRBD1,.,TRBV5-1,TRBJ1-4,TGCGCCAGCAGCCCAGGGACAGGGGAAACTAATGAAAAACTGTTTTTT,CASSPGTGETNEKLFF
TRBD1,.,TRBV9,TRBJ1-6,TGTGCCAGCAGCGTAGGAGGGACAGGACATAATTCACCCCTCCACTTT,CASSVGGTGHNSPLHF
TRBD2,few,TRBV4-2,TRBJ2-7,TGTGCCAGCAGCCAAAAAGCGGGACTAGCGGGATACGAGCAGTACTTC,CASSQKAGLAGYEQYF
TRBD1,.,TRBV19,TRBJ1-5,TGTGCCAGTAGTATAGCAGGGACAGGGGGCCGCGGTTTTCAGCCCCAGCATTTT,CASSIAGTGGRGFQPQHF
.,.,TRBV4-1,TRBJ1-2,TGCGCCAGCAGCCAAGATTTTGCGACAGCAGTCTATGGCTACACCTTC,CASSQDFATAVYGYTF
.,.,TRBV7-9,TRBJ2-7,TGTGCCAGCAGACACATTGACAGCTACGAGCAGTACTTC,CASRHIDSYEQYF
.,.,TRBV7-9,TRBJ1-1,TGTGCCAGCACTCAGGCGTTGAACACTGAAGCTTTCTTT,CASTQALNTEAFF
.,.,TRBV27,TRBJ2-1,TGTGCCAGCAGTTTACTAGGCGGCGGGCAGTTCTTC,CASSLLGGGQFF